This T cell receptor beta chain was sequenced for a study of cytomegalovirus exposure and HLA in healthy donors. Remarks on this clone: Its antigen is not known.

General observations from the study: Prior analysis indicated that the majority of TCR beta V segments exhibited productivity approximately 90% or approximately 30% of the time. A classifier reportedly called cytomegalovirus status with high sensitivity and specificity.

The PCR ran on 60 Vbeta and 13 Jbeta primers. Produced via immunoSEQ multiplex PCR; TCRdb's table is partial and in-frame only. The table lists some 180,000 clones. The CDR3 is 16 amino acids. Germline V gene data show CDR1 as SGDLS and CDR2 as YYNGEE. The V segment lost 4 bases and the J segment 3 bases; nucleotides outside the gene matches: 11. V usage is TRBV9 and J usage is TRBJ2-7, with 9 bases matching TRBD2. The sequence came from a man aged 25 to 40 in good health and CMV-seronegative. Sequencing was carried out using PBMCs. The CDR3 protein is CASSPTGTSSYYEQYF. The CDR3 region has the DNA TGTGCCAGCAGCCCCACCGGGACTAGCAGTTACTACGAGCAGTACTTC.